These T cell receptor beta chains were read from a single sample in a study. A single record per CDR3 protein comes from TCRdb applying MiXCR to the 5' RACE reads. The data show around 37,000 distinct CDR3 sequences, 29% seen once. The specimen was memory CD4+ T cells sorted from a lymph node. All receptors come from a female donor with breast cancer. Each CDR3 is given with its conserved first and last residue. A D gene is named only where the DNA matches it firmly. Some rows mark clone size as missing; the rest say once, few, many or name a class of expanded clone.

TRBJ2-7,many,TRBV10-1,.,TGCGCCAGCAGCCAAAATGACCGGGGACACGAGCAGTACTTC,CASSQNDRGHEQYF
TRBJ2-2,many,TRBV5-1,TRBD2,TGCGCCAGCAGGACTAGCGTTACCGGGGAGCTGTTTTTT,CASRTSVTGELFF
TRBJ1-2,few,TRBV5-1,TRBD1,TGCGCCAGCAGCTATGGACAGGGGGCTGGTGGCTACACCTTC,CASSYGQGAGGYTF
TRBJ2-1,.,TRBV6-5,TRBD2,TGTGCCAGCAGTTGCTCGGCTAGCGGGGGCGGGAATGAGCAGTTCTTC,CASSCSASGGGNEQFF
TRBJ1-4,.,TRBV5-1,TRBD1,TGCGCCAGCAGCTTGCAATCGGGACAGCATGAAAAACTGTTTTTT,CASSLQSGQHEKLFF
TRBJ2-3,.,TRBV6-5,.,TGTGCCAGCAGTTACGGGGATACAGATACGCAGTATTTT,CASSYGDTDTQYF
TRBJ2-7,.,TRBV15,.,TGTGCCACCAGCAGAGATCGGGAGCCCCATTACTTC,CATSRDREPHYF
TRBJ1-3,.,TRBV10-3,.,TGTGCCATCAGTGTAGCTGGGTCTGGAAACACCATATATTTT,CAISVAGSGNTIYF
TRBJ1-1,.,TRBV3-1,.,TGTGCCAGCAGCCAGGGACACCAACTTGAAGCTTTCTTT,CASSQGHQLEAFF
TRBJ1-1,few,TRBV6-2/TRBV6-3,.,TGTGCCAGCAGTTACCGGACACCGAACACTGAAGCTTTCTTT,CASSYRTPNTEAFF
TRBJ2-3,many,TRBV12-3/TRBV12-4,.,TGTGCCAGCAGTTTTAATGGGGCAGATACGCAGTATTTT,CASSFNGADTQYF
TRBJ2-7,few,TRBV5-1,.,TGCGCCAGCAGCTTGCTCGGGGACGAGCAGTACTTC,CASSLLGDEQYF